These 22 T cell receptor beta chains were sequenced from one sample in a study of shared clonotypes between healthy human individuals. Sequenced by immunoSEQ multiplex PCR; TCRdb stores in-frame clones only, minus some. The table includes about 1.1 million clones, around 82% detected once. Material for sequencing was memory CD4+ T cells from PBMCs. Subset reported: CD45RA-negative fraction. These receptors all come from a man between 18 and 29 years old in good health. Some clones in this sample may be carry-over from other donors' samples.

The V call is TRBV5-6, the J call TRBJ2-7; 8 positions agree with TRBD1. The ends lost 4 bases at V and 3 bases at J; junction bases unmatched: 15. Germline values: CDR1 SGHDT, CDR2 YYEEEE. The CDR3 runs to 17 residues. CDR3 in DNA: TGTGCCAGCAGCCTACTGGTCCCTGGACAGGGTGTCTACGAGCAGTACTTC. The encoded protein is CASSLLVPGQGVYEQYF.

This chain links TRBV7-6 with TRBJ1-1; unclear D gene. V lost 7 bases and J 5 bases, leaving 14 bases between the germline ends. Germline V gene sequence: CDR1 SGHVS, CDR2 FNYEAQ. CDR3 length: 13 amino acids. CDR3 sequence reads: CASMKDLGTEAFF. As DNA, the CDR3 is TGTGCCAGCATGAAGGATCTGGGGACTGAAGCTTTCTTT.

The V and J genes are TRBV19 and TRBJ2-7; 7 nucleotides agree with TRBD1. Germline assignment: CDR1 LNHDA and CDR2 SQIVND (reference sequence). The CDR3 spans 15 residues. The V gene end was trimmed by 3 bases and the J gene end by 3 bases; junction bases not matched to a gene: 8. The chain's CDR3 is CASSMRRTGHYEQYF. As DNA, the CDR3 is TGTGCCAGTAGTATGCGCCGGACAGGACACTACGAGCAGTACTTC.

Points on this clone: It is likely a read error: a sequence one base away is far more abundant. This same CDR3 is encoded by further DNA sequences in the sample. The V call is TRBV27, the J call TRBJ2-3, with D possibly TRBD2 on 5 matching bases. CDR3 length: 12 amino acids. Germline loops: CDR1 MNHEY, CDR2 SMNVEV (reference sequence). CDR3 loop: CASSLRAGTQYF. The CDR3 DNA reads as TGTGCCAGCAGTTTAAGGGCGGGTACGCAATATTTT.

This chain joins TRBV2 and TRBJ2-3; 14 nucleotides agree with TRBD2. CDR3 length equals 15 residues. J lost 3 bases, V lost 11 bases, and 7 bases had no gene match. CDR1 SNHLY and CDR2 FYNNEI come from the germline V gene. CDR3 amino acids: CAARLAGGPTDTQYF. In nucleotides, the CDR3 is TGTGCCGCCAGACTAGCGGGAGGGCCAACAGATACGCAGTATTTT.

As regards this clone: Different DNA sequences within this sample yield the same CDR3. The J gene is TRBJ2-3, the V gene TRBV7-9; 10 bases fit TRBD2. V trimming: 1 base; J trimming: 3 bases; junction bases outside the gene matches: 4. This CDR3 comprises 16 residues. Germline assignment: CDR1 SEHNR and CDR2 FQNEAQ (reference sequence). For the CDR3, the DNA is TGTGCCAGCAGCTTAGGGCTAGCGGGAGCAACAGATACGCAGTATTTT. Protein sequence: CASSLGLAGATDTQYF.

The chain carries TRBV4-2 and TRBJ2-3; 8 bases agree with TRBD2. There are 16 residues in the CDR3. The germline V gene encodes CDR1 LGHNA and CDR2 YNFKEQ. With V trimmed by 0 bases and J by 6 bases, 8 bases remained unmatched. This chain's CDR3 is CASSQEPAGGPDTQYF. In DNA, the CDR3 is TGTGCCAGCAGCCAAGAACCGGCGGGAGGTCCCGATACGCAGTATTTT.

The CDR3 DNA reads TGCGCCAGCACCCGACTAGCGGAAGAGACCCAGTACTTC. It specifies CASTRLAEETQYF. The chain links TRBV5-1 to TRBJ2-5; 9 bases are shared with TRBD2. The CDR3 length is 13 residues. The V and J ends lost 6 bases and 3 bases, in that order; junction bases with no gene match: 3. CDR1 SGHRS and CDR2 YFSETQ come from the germline V gene. The entire variable domain, with the rest obtained from reference TRBV5-1 and TRBJ2-5, is as follows: KAGVTQTPRYLIKTRGQQVTLSCSPISGHRSVSWYQQTPGQGLQFLFEYFSETQRNKGNFPGRFSGRQFSNSRSEMNVSTLELGDSALYLCASTRLAEETQYFGPGTRLLVL.

The chain couples TRBV5-1 to TRBJ2-5; perhaps TRBD1 as D (5 bases). Germline V CDR1 and CDR2: SGHRS, YFSETQ. The CDR3 has 13 residues. V was shortened by 1 base and J by 3 bases, with 7 bases between the two germline ends. The CDR3 DNA is TGCGCCAGCAGCTTGCTAGGGGAAGAGACCCAGTACTTC. Residues: CASSLLGEETQYF.

The rearrangement joins TRBV7-9 to TRBJ2-1; tentatively, D is TRBD1 (6 bases). V was shortened by 2 bases and J by 9 bases, with 20 bases between the two germline ends. The CDR3 consists of 16 residues. CDR1 and CDR2 (germline): SEHNR, FQNEAQ (reference sequence). CDR3 residues: CASSLLGGTHNSEQFF. In DNA, the CDR3 is TGTGCCAGCAGCTTATTAGGGGGAACCCATAACAGTGAGCAGTTCTTC.

The chain carries TRBV2 and TRBJ2-2; weak D call: TRBD2 (6 bases). CDR3 size: 16 residues. Germline V lookup: CDR1 SNHLY, CDR2 FYNNEI. Trimming removed 8 bases at V and 0 bases at J, with 16 bases between. For the CDR3, the DNA is TGTGCCAGCGGGTGGGGGGTTATTCCGAACACCGGGGAGCTGTTTTTT. It specifies CASGWGVIPNTGELFF.

This chain connects TRBV30 to TRBJ2-6; TRBD1 might be the D (6 bases). CDR3 size: 19 residues. Germline loops: CDR1 GTSNPN, CDR2 SVGIG (reference sequence). Trimming took 2 bases from V and 2 from J, leaving 22 bases between them. The CDR3 DNA reads TGTGCCTGGAGTATAACGATGACAGGAATTTTTCCTGGGGCCAACGTCCTGACTTTC. Amino acid sequence: CAWSITMTGIFPGANVLTF.

The chain has TRBV23-1 and TRBJ2-7, with 9 bases fitting TRBD1. TRBV23-1 is given ORF status, its function remaining uncertain. This CDR3 is built from 13 residues. The V segment lost 8 bases and the J segment 4 bases; nucleotides outside the gene matches: 6. The CDR3 DNA reads as TGCGCCAGCCGACAGGGGGGCCCATACGAGCAGTACTTC. Translated, it gives CASRQGGPYEQYF.

The rearrangement uses TRBV30 and TRBJ1-3; weak D call: TRBD1 (5 bases). Trimming cost V 3 bases and J 2 bases, with 14 bases left between them. The CDR3 has 15 residues. Germline V gene lookup returns CDR1 GTSNPN and CDR2 SVGIG (reference sequence). The CDR3 here is CAWRLTGGTGNTIYF. Written as DNA, the CDR3 is TGTGCCTGGAGACTCACGGGGGGGACTGGAAACACCATATATTTT.

Regarding this clone: This specimen includes other DNA sequences encoding the same CDR3. The chain links TRBV18 to TRBJ2-7; TRBD1 agrees at 7 bases. Losses at the gene ends were 6 bases for V and 3 bases for J; bases not matched to a gene: 2. The V gene's germline CDR1 is KGHSH and CDR2 LQKENI. This CDR3 is built from 12 residues. CDR3 protein: CASSSGGYEQYF. DNA for the CDR3: TGTGCCAGCTCGTCAGGGGGCTACGAGCAGTACTTC.

In this sample, this clone turned up once. Distinct nucleotide sequences in the sample also encode this CDR3. The J gene is TRBJ2-7, the V gene TRBV7-8, with D unresolved. Germline CDR1 reads SGHVS; CDR2 reads FQNEAQ. Trimming removed 3 bases at V and 2 bases at J, with 8 bases between. CDR3 length: 13 amino acids. Written as DNA, the CDR3 is TGTGCCAGCAGCTTGGGTAGAGCCTACGAGCAGTACTTC. Residues: CASSLGRAYEQYF. The full variable domain, its missing parts supplied by reference TRBV7-8 and TRBJ2-7, is GAGVSQSPRYKVAKRGQDVALRCDPISGHVSLFWYQQALGQGPEFLTYFQNEAQLDKSGLPSDRFFAERPEGSVSTLKIQRTQQEDSAVYLCASSLGRAYEQYFGPGTRLTVT.

The chain is built from TRBV9 and TRBJ2-1; 7 nucleotides agree with TRBD2. Per germline, CDR1 SGDLS and CDR2 YYNGEE. The CDR3 consists of 15 residues. The junction had 11 bases not matched to a gene; V was cut back by 3 bases and J by 8 bases. The CDR3 reads CASSATDAGVDEQFF. DNA of the CDR3: TGTGCCAGCAGCGCGACGGATGCGGGAGTAGATGAGCAGTTCTTC. The full variable domain, its missing parts supplied by reference TRBV9 and TRBJ2-1, is DSGVTQTPKHLITATGQRVTLRCSPRSGDLSVYWYQQSLDQGLQFLIQYYNGEERAKGNILERFSAQQFPDLHSELNLSSLELGDSALYFCASSATDAGVDEQFFGPGTRLTVL.

This chain joins TRBV5-7 and TRBJ2-7, with unresolved D. TRBV5-7 is classed as an ORF, of uncertain function. This CDR3 is 13 amino acids long. Trimming took 4 bases from V and 4 from J, leaving 12 bases between them. CDR3 DNA: TGTGCCAGCAGCCCTGGACCTTTATACGAGCAGTACTTC. As protein: CASSPGPLYEQYF.

This clone appeared a few times. This sequence joins TRBV30 and TRBJ1-4; no reliable D call. Germline lookup yields CDR1 GTSNPN and CDR2 SVGIG (reference sequence). The germline V and J ends were trimmed by 0 bases and 6 bases, with 11 bases remaining between them. This CDR3 comprises 14 residues. The DNA for the CDR3 is TGTGCCTGGAGTGTTGGTCATTCTGATGAAAAACTGTTTTTT. It codes for CAWSVGHSDEKLFF. The full variable domain, with the rest looked up from reference TRBV30 and TRBJ1-4, is SQTIHQWPATLVQPVGSPLSLECTVEGTSNPNLYWYRQAAGRGLQLLFYSVGIGQISSEVPQNLSASRPQDRQFILSSKKLLLSDSGFYLCAWSVGHSDEKLFFGSGTQLSVL.

The V and J genes are TRBV19 and TRBJ2-1; 11 nucleotides match TRBD2. The CDR3 covers 15 residues. The germline CDR1 and CDR2 sequences are LNHDA and SQIVND (reference sequence). J lost 9 bases, V lost 8 bases, and 12 bases had no gene match. CDR3 in amino acids: CASSDALAGGSEQFF. The CDR3 DNA is TGTGCCAGTTCCGACGCTCTAGCGGGAGGTAGTGAGCAGTTCTTC.

The V call is TRBV14, the J call TRBJ2-7; TRBD1 aligns across 7 bases. CDR1 SGHDN and CDR2 FVKESK come from the germline V gene. The CDR3 is 14 residues long. After removal of 6 bases from V and 4 bases from J, the junction contained 9 bases not matched to a gene. CDR3 bases: TGTGCCAGCAGAAGACAGGGTCTGGGATACGAGCAGTACTTC. Translation gives CASRRQGLGYEQYF.

The V and J genes are TRBV5-1 and TRBJ2-1; 8 positions match TRBD1. The CDR3 extends over 16 amino acids. The V gene's germline CDR1 is SGHRS and CDR2 YFSETQ. V lost 5 bases to trimming and J lost 0 bases; unmatched junction nucleotides: 7. This CDR3 reads CASRNGQGGSYNEQFF. The CDR3 DNA reads as TGCGCCAGCAGGAACGGACAGGGAGGCTCCTACAATGAGCAGTTCTTC. The whole variable domain, filled in from reference TRBV5-1 and TRBJ2-1, reads KAGVTQTPRYLIKTRGQQVTLSCSPISGHRSVSWYQQTPGQGLQFLFEYFSETQRNKGNFPGRFSGRQFSNSRSEMNVSTLELGDSALYLCASRNGQGGSYNEQFFGPGTRLTVL.